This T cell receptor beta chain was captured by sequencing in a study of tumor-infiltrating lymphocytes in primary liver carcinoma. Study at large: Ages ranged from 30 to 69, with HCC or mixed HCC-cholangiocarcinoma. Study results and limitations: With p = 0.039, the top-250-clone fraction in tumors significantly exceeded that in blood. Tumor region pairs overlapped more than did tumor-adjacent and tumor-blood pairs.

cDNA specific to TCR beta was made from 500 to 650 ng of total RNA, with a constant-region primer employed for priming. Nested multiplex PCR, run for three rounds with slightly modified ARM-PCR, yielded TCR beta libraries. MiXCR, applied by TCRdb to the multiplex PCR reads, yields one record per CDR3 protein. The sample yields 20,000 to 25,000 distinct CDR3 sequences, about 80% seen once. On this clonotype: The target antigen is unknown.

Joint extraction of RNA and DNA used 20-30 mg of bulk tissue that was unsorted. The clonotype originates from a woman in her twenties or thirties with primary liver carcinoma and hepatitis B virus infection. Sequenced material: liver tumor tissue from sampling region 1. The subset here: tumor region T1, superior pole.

The CDR3 DNA reads as TGCAGCGTTGAAGAAGGAGTAGGCACAGATACGCAGTATTTT. Translation gives CSVEEGVGTDTQYF. The V and J genes are TRBV29-1 and TRBJ2-3; the D is unclear. The CDR3 sequence is 14 residues long. Trimming pared 0 bases from V and 1 base from J, leaving 8 bases between. CDR1 and CDR2 (germline): SQVTM, ANQGSEA.